These T cell receptor beta chains were read from a single sample in a study of cytomegalovirus exposure and HLA in healthy donors. The table came from immunoSEQ multiplex PCR; TCRdb's copy has only in-frame clones and leaves some out. The sample yields about 140,000 clones, roughly nine tenths seen once. Sequencing input: PBMCs. These receptors all come from a man aged 18 to 30 in good health and CMV-seronegative. Each CDR3 is given with its conserved first and last residue. D genes are given only for firm matches.

d_gene	v_gene	j_gene	CDR3nt	CDR3aa
.	TRBV6-1	TRBJ1-6	TGTGCCAGCAGTGAAAGCCCCCCAAATTCACCCCTCCACTTT	CASSESPPNSPLHF
TRBD2	TRBV6-4	TRBJ2-3	TGTGCCAGCAGCCGACCTAGCGGGAGGGCCGCAGATACGCAGTATTTT	CASSRPSGRAADTQYF
TRBD2	TRBV29-1	TRBJ2-7	TGCAGCGTAGCGGGAGACATGTACGAGCAGTACTTC	CSVAGDMYEQYF
TRBD1	TRBV6-6	TRBJ1-1	TGTGCCAGCAGTAGGACAGGGGGGAGGAACACTGAAGCTTTCTTT	CASSRTGGRNTEAFF
TRBD1	TRBV6-1	TRBJ1-2	TGTGCCAGCAGTCTAACAGGGGACGGCTACACCTTC	CASSLTGDGYTF
TRBD2	TRBV5-1	TRBJ2-1	TGCGCCAGCAGCTCGAAGACTAGCGGAACCTACAATGAGCAGTTCTTC	CASSSKTSGTYNEQFF
.	TRBV11-2	TRBJ2-1	TGTGCCAGCAGCTTAGATCCGGGTAACAATGAGCAGTTCTTC	CASSLDPGNNEQFF
TRBD2	TRBV5-6	TRBJ2-3	TGTGCCAGCAGCTTCATAGCGGGGGGGACCGCAGATACGCAGTATTTT	CASSFIAGGTADTQYF
TRBD1	TRBV6-6	TRBJ2-7	TGTGCCAGCAGCCGGGACAGGGACAAATACGAGCAGTACTTC	CASSRDRDKYEQYF
TRBD1	TRBV9	TRBJ2-6	TGTGCCAGCAGCGTAGGGCCACAGGGGGCAGGAGGGGCCAACGTCCTGACTTTC	CASSVGPQGAGGANVLTF
TRBD1	TRBV29-1	TRBJ2-3	TGCAGCGTGGGGACAGGTGGCACAGATACGCAGTATTTT	CSVGTGGTDTQYF
TRBD1	TRBV6-6	TRBJ2-7	TGTGCCAGCAGTGGCCGGGACAGTTCCTACGAGCAGTACTTC	CASSGRDSSYEQYF
.	TRBV27	TRBJ1-2	TGTGCCAGCAGTCTCACCCATTCCGGCTATGGCTACACCTTC	CASSLTHSGYGYTF
.	TRBV5-5	TRBJ1-1	TGTGCCAGCAGCCTACTGGGACTCCCTCGGGCTTTCTTT	CASSLLGLPRAFF
.	TRBV7-9	TRBJ2-7	TGTGCCAGCAGCTTATCCCCTCGCGAGCAGTACTTC	CASSLSPREQYF
TRBD1	TRBV5-1	TRBJ1-1	TGCGCCAGCAGTTATGGGCGGCAGGGGGCGAAAGCTTTCTTT	CASSYGRQGAKAFF
.	TRBV7-9	TRBJ2-5	TGTGCCAGCAGCTTACGTAGCGGCCAAGAGACCCAGTACTTC	CASSLRSGQETQYF
.	TRBV7-8	TRBJ2-7	TGTGCCAGCAGCTTAGGAGTCGACTCTCAGTACTTC	CASSLGVDSQYF
TRBD1	TRBV7-9	TRBJ1-4	TGTGCCAGCAGCCTCGGACAGGGGAAGGTAACTAATGAAAAACTGTTTTTT	CASSLGQGKVTNEKLFF
TRBD1	TRBV5-1	TRBJ1-1	TGCGCCAGCAGCTCGGGACAGCCCAGTCAGATGAACACTGAAGCTTTCTTT	CASSSGQPSQMNTEAFF
TRBD2	TRBV6-5	TRBJ2-2	TGTGCCAGCAGTTCCGAGCGGGGGGCCTACACCGGGGAGCTGTTTTTT	CASSSERGAYTGELFF
.	TRBV28	TRBJ1-4	TGTGCCAGCTTTAGAAGGCGGGGTGAAAAACTGTTTTTT	CASFRRRGEKLFF
.	TRBV7-9	TRBJ2-3	TGTGCCAGCAGCTTAGGAGCCGGGACACTGAGCACAGATACGCAGTATTTT	CASSLGAGTLSTDTQYF
TRBD1	TRBV5-1	TRBJ2-3	TGCGCCAGCAGCTTGGGACAGGGGAAAGCCACAGATACGCAGTATTTT	CASSLGQGKATDTQYF
TRBD2	TRBV6-1	TRBJ2-1	TGTGCCAGCAGTGAAAGACTAGCGGGAGCGTATGAGCAGTTCTTC	CASSERLAGAYEQFF
TRBD1	TRBV28	TRBJ2-1	TGTGCCAGCAGGAGCCAGGGGGCAGAGGACAATGAGCAGTTCTTC	CASRSQGAEDNEQFF